One sample yielded the 10 T cell receptor beta chains listed below, sequenced in a study of type 1 regulatory T cells. Their antigen targets remain unknown. TCRdb processed the reads anew with MiXCR; each CDR3 protein has one entry. Of about 60,000 distinct CDR3 sequences listed, around 62% are singletons. What was sequenced was cultured non-Tr1 T cells, either the whole culture or a sorted T cell fraction (not recorded which). The receptor set was obtained from a human donor in good health.

In this sample, this clonotype turned up a few times. The chain combines TRBV5-6 with TRBJ1-4, with 9 bases identical to TRBD1. Looked up from germline, CDR1 is SGHDT and CDR2 is YYEEEE. The CDR3 length is 15 residues. The junction had 8 bases not matched to a gene; V was cut back by 4 bases and J by 7 bases. CDR3 in amino acids: CASSTRDRVLEKLFF. CDR3 bases: TGTGCCAGCAGCACCCGGGACAGGGTACTTGAAAAACTGTTTTTT.

V usage is TRBV7-3 and J usage is TRBJ1-1, with D tentatively TRBD1 (5 bases). Germline assignment: CDR1 SGHTA and CDR2 FQGTGA. The length of the CDR3 is 13 residues. Trimming left V 2 bases short and J 6 bases short, with 10 bases between. This CDR3 is CASSLVWGAEAFF. CDR3 bases: TGTGCCAGCAGCTTAGTCTGGGGGGCTGAAGCTTTCTTT.

V gene TRBV20-1 combines with J gene TRBJ2-1; D is uncertain. Germline V gene sequence: CDR1 DFQATT, CDR2 SNEGSKA (reference sequence). Trimming cost V 6 bases and J 10 bases, with 7 bases left between them. The length of the CDR3 is 9 residues. CDR3 DNA sequence: TGCAGTGCGAGACTGGAGCAGTTCTTC. Its protein is CSARLEQFF.

This clonotype was picked up one time. The chain links TRBV3-1 to TRBJ2-4; possibly TRBD2 for D (5 bases). CDR3 length: 16 amino acids. Germline lookup yields CDR1 LGHDT and CDR2 YNNKEL (reference sequence). The V end lost 5 bases, the J end lost 1 base, and 15 bases lay between the germline ends. The CDR3 loop is CASSTNDGGAKNIQYF. The CDR3 DNA sequence: TGTGCCAGCAGCACAAACGACGGAGGCGCCAAAAACATTCAGTACTTC.

On this clonotype itself: The CDR3 carries no conserved terminal phenylalanine or tryptophan, so it likely arises from a read error. The gene calls are TRBV15 and TRBJ1-5, with D uncertain. CDR1 and CDR2 (germline): LNHNV, YYDKDF (reference sequence). The CDR3 is 14 residues long. Trimming pared 0 bases from V and 4 bases from J, leaving 7 bases between. Here the CDR3 reads CATSRDRINQPQHL. The CDR3 nucleotides are TGTGCCACCAGCAGAGATAGGATAAATCAGCCCCAGCATTTG.

This rearrangement joins TRBV5-1 to TRBJ2-1; D may match TRBD1 or TRBD2 (6 bases each). CDR1 and CDR2 (germline): SGHRS, YFSETQ. The V end lost 8 bases, the J end lost 4 bases, and 19 bases lay between the germline ends. The CDR3 sequence is 15 residues long. The CDR3 DNA sequence: TGCGCCAGTCGAGGGGGGTCCGGCGAGTACAATGAGCAGTTCTTC. Its protein product is CASRGGSGEYNEQFF.

This clonotype turned up a few times. The DNA for the CDR3 is TGCAGTGCTAGAGATTACCTTGCGGGAGCTTCCTACGAGCAGTACTTC. It is translated as CSARDYLAGASYEQYF. The chain carries TRBV20-1 and TRBJ2-7; TRBD2 agrees at 7 bases. Trimming cost V 0 bases and J 1 base; bases outside gene matches: 9. Germline CDR1 reads DFQATT; CDR2 reads SNEGSKA (reference sequence). This CDR3 region has 16 residues.

The chain links TRBV2 to TRBJ2-2, with unresolved D. Germline CDR1 is SNHLY and CDR2 is FYNNEI. The CDR3 sequence is 14 residues long. The CDR3 here is CASQPLLNTGELFF. The CDR3 DNA follows: TGTGCAAGCCAACCCCTATTGAACACCGGGGAGCTGTTTTTT.

The rearrangement joins TRBV6-5 to TRBJ2-1, with TRBD2 matching over 7 bases. Germline V gene lookup returns CDR1 MNHEY and CDR2 SVGAGI. The CDR3 consists of 15 residues. The J segment lost 0 bases and the V segment lost 7 bases, leaving 6 bases of the junction unmatched. The CDR3 bases are TGTGCCAGCACCCCCGGGAGGAGCTCCTACAATGAGCAGTTCTTC. Amino acids: CASTPGRSSYNEQFF.

The V and J genes are TRBV19 and TRBJ1-1; 8 bases fit TRBD1. The length of the CDR3 is 13 residues. Germline CDR1 is LNHDA and CDR2 is SQIVND (reference sequence). V was clipped by 5 bases and J by 7 bases; unmatched bases: 6. CDR3 DNA sequence: TGTGCCAGTAGTGCGGACAGGGTAGATGAAGCTTTCTTT. As protein: CASSADRVDEAFF. Looking up the rest from reference TRBV19 and TRBJ1-1 gives the full variable domain: DGGITQSPKYLFRKEGQNVTLSCEQNLNHDAMYWYRQDPGQGLRLIYYSQIVNDFQKGDIAEGYSVSREKKESFPLTVTSAQKNPTAFYLCASSADRVDEAFFGQGTRLTVV.